Listed below are T cell receptor beta chains from one sample, sequenced in a study of blood T cell repertoires in COVID-19. Generated by immunoSEQ multiplex PCR, the TCRdb table keeps only in-frame clones and is missing some. The sample has 150,000 or so clones, approximately 79% seen once. Sample: peripheral blood. The receptors stem from an elderly woman with acute or convalescent COVID-19. Both conserved end residues are part of each CDR3. Fields, in order: V gene, J gene, CDR3 protein.

V: TRBV18
J: TRBJ2-3
CDR3: CASSRTKTDTQYF

V: TRBV7-2
J: TRBJ1-1
CDR3: CASSLADTNTEAFF

V: TRBV11-3
J: TRBJ2-3
CDR3: CASSSPIPGLAHSDTQYF

V: TRBV3-1/TRBV3-2
J: TRBJ2-7
CDR3: CASSHGTDGEQYF

V: TRBV7-3
J: TRBJ2-1
CDR3: CASSLSLTGGEQFF

V: TRBV9
J: TRBJ2-1
CDR3: CASSVETTRGNEQFF

V: TRBV5-1
J: TRBJ2-7
CDR3: CASSPGLAGGPSEREQYF

V: TRBV27
J: TRBJ1-2
CDR3: CASSLSPDSSRATF

V: TRBV5-1
J: TRBJ2-7
CDR3: CATKSGTSGFYEQYF

V: TRBV28
J: TRBJ2-7
CDR3: CASSQTSGRAYEQYF